The rows below give T cell receptor beta chains drawn from one sample of a study of PD-L1 blockade in urothelial cancer. Clones were read by immunoSEQ multiplex PCR, and TCRdb kept only the in-frame ones, dropping some. The sample carries about 63,000 clones, approximately 80% recorded once. The sequenced sample was PBMCs, obtained around atezolizumab (anti-PD-L1) treatment. The receptors were gathered from a man between 65 and 79 years old with urothelial cancer. Both conserved end residues are part of each CDR3. The D gene is left open where the match is weak. Some rows have no size entry. The others give once, few or many, or a class for an expanded clone.

size	V	D	length	J	DNA	CDR3
.	TRBV5-8	TRBD2	16	TRBJ2-3	TGTGCCAGCAGCTTGGTACTAGCGGGATACACAGATACGCAGTATTTT	CASSLVLAGYTDTQYF
.	TRBV28	.	15	TRBJ1-5	TGTGCCAGTCGGAGGGGGGGGAATAGCAATCAGCCCCAGCATTTT	CASRRGGNSNQPQHF
.	TRBV19	TRBD2	16	TRBJ2-1	TGTGCCAGTAGTTCCAGACTAGCGGGAGTGAGTAATGAGCAGTTCTTC	CASSSRLAGVSNEQFF
.	TRBV6-5	.	16	TRBJ1-1	TGTGCCAGCAGTTACCGTCCAGGGACTGTGAACACTGAAGCTTTCTTT	CASSYRPGTVNTEAFF
once	TRBV10-3	.	15	TRBJ1-2	TGTGCCATCAGTGAGTCGTCGGGCAGGGACTATGGCTACACCTTC	CAISESSGRDYGYTF
many	TRBV7-9	TRBD2	16	TRBJ2-1	TGTGCCAGCAGCCCGACTAGCGGGAGTCGTAAGAATGAGCAGTTCTTC	CASSPTSGSRKNEQFF
few	TRBV6-5	.	13	TRBJ1-5	TGTGCCAGCAGAAAGCTTAGCAATCAGCCCCAGCATTTT	CASRKLSNQPQHF
.	TRBV7-6	.	14	TRBJ2-2	TGTGCCAGCAGCTTAGGCGGACAGACCGGGGAGCTGTTTTTT	CASSLGGQTGELFF
.	TRBV5-8	.	13	TRBJ2-7	TGTGCCAGCAGCTTGAGGGGGATCCACGAGCAGTACTTC	CASSLRGIHEQYF
.	TRBV6-5	.	14	TRBJ1-5	TGTGCCAGCAGTTCCAGGACTAGGAGTCAGCCCCAGCATTTT	CASSSRTRSQPQHF
.	TRBV15	.	14	TRBJ1-5	TGTGCCACCAAGACACCCCTCGAATCGCAACCCCAGCATTTT	CATKTPLESQPQHF
.	TRBV7-2	.	13	TRBJ2-5	TGTGCCAGCAGCTTAGGAGGGAGAGAGACCCAGTACTTC	CASSLGGRETQYF
.	TRBV19	.	15	TRBJ2-7	TGTGCCAGTAGTCTTACGGGACTTATTTCCTACGAGCAGTACTTC	CASSLTGLISYEQYF
.	TRBV6-6	.	12	TRBJ2-7	TGTGCCAGCAGTTATAGCGCTCACGAGCAGTACTTC	CASSYSAHEQYF
.	TRBV5-1	TRBD1	14	TRBJ2-7	TGCGCCAGCAGCGAAGACAGGGGGTCCAACGAGCAGTACTTC	CASSEDRGSNEQYF
.	TRBV7-6	.	13	TRBJ2-5	TGTGCCAGCACCTCCCCGGGGGTAAAGACCCAGTACTTC	CASTSPGVKTQYF
.	TRBV29-1	.	13	TRBJ1-4	TGCAGCGTGAGAAGAGGGTCTGGCGAAAAACTGTTTTTT	CSVRRGSGEKLFF
once	TRBV30	.	11	TRBJ2-3	TGTGCCGGCAAAGGGGGAGATACGCAGTATTTT	CAGKGGDTQYF
.	TRBV5-5	.	14	TRBJ1-2	TGTGCCAGCAGCTTTGAAGTAACTTCGTATGGCTACACCTTC	CASSFEVTSYGYTF
.	TRBV5-1	TRBD2	14	TRBJ2-1	TGCGCCAGCACACTAGCGGGGTACAACAATGAGCAGTTCTTC	CASTLAGYNNEQFF
.	TRBV6-1	.	18	TRBJ1-1	TGTGCCAGCAGTGTAAACCGGCAGGGGCCAGACCTGAACACTGAAGCTTTCTTT	CASSVNRQGPDLNTEAFF
.	TRBV2	.	16	TRBJ2-1	TGTGCCAGCAGTTTGGAGGGGTTGAGCTCCTACAATGAGCAGTTCTTC	CASSLEGLSSYNEQFF
.	TRBV7-2	.	14	TRBJ2-7	TGTGCCAGCAGCCCTCAGGCCGGCGACTACGAGCAGTACTTC	CASSPQAGDYEQYF
.	TRBV19	.	16	TRBJ1-3	TGTGCCAGTAGTACTCCCCCAGACAGGATCGGAAACACCATATATTTT	CASSTPPDRIGNTIYF
.	TRBV9	TRBD1	19	TRBJ1-2	TGTGCCAGCAGCGTATCGAGTGACGGGACAGAGCGAACAAACTATGGCTACACCTTC	CASSVSSDGTERTNYGYTF
few	TRBV30	.	13	TRBJ2-5	TGTGCCTGGAGTCCTCAGATACAAGAGACCCAGTACTTC	CAWSPQIQETQYF
.	TRBV5-1	TRBD2	15	TRBJ2-3	TGCGCCAGCAGCTTGGGCCTAGCGGAACAAGATACGCAGTATTTT	CASSLGLAEQDTQYF
.	TRBV4-3	.	14	TRBJ2-2	TGCGCCAGCAGCCAAGGACAGAGCACCGGGGAGCTGTTTTTT	CASSQGQSTGELFF
.	TRBV2	TRBD2	14	TRBJ2-2	TGTGCCAGCAGTGGACTAGCTTACTCCGGGGAGCTGTTTTTT	CASSGLAYSGELFF
few	TRBV4-1	TRBD1	16	TRBJ2-1	TGCGCCAGCAGCCAAGATTTACAGGGGGGTGGTAGTGAGCAGTTCTTC	CASSQDLQGGGSEQFF
once	TRBV15	TRBD2	17	TRBJ2-1	TGTGCCACCAGCAGAGATAGATCTAGCGGGAGAGGAGATGAGCAGTTCTTC	CATSRDRSSGRGDEQFF
few	TRBV5-1	TRBD1	15	TRBJ1-1	TGCGCCAGCAGCTTGGGGACAGGGGGCTACACTGAAGCTTTCTTT	CASSLGTGGYTEAFF
.	TRBV2	.	13	TRBJ1-1	TGTGCCAGCAGTGTCCTCTCGAACACTGAAGCTTTCTTT	CASSVLSNTEAFF
.	TRBV18	.	16	TRBJ2-5	TGTGCCAGCTCACCACCTATTACAGAGTACCAAGAGACCCAGTACTTC	CASSPPITEYQETQYF
.	TRBV6-4	.	21	TRBJ1-5	TGTGCCAGCAGTGACTCGAAGGCTACGGCAGACCCTTTCAGGGGCAATCAGCCCCAGCATTTT	CASSDSKATADPFRGNQPQHF
.	TRBV4-2	TRBD2	17	TRBJ2-3	TGTGCCAGCAGCCCCGTGGAGCGGGGGGGCCTAACAGATACGCAGTATTTT	CASSPVERGGLTDTQYF
.	TRBV19	.	14	TRBJ1-1	TGTGCCAGTAGTATAAACAGGGAGAACACTGAAGCTTTCTTT	CASSINRENTEAFF
.	TRBV25-1	.	13	TRBJ2-7	TGTGCCAGCAAACTCTCGGGGGGCCACGAGCAGTACTTC	CASKLSGGHEQYF
.	TRBV13	TRBD2	17	TRBJ2-2	TGTGCCAGCAGCAAAGGGACTAGCGGGAGTGTGATCGGGGAGCTGTTTTTT	CASSKGTSGSVIGELFF
.	TRBV7-6	.	16	TRBJ1-3	TGTGCCAGCAGCACGGGACGGACTATCTCTGGAAACACCATATATTTT	CASSTGRTISGNTIYF
.	TRBV11-2	TRBD2	15	TRBJ2-5	TGTGCCAGCAGCTTAGGGGTAGCGGGAGGTGAGACCCAGTACTTC	CASSLGVAGGETQYF
.	TRBV7-2	TRBD2	17	TRBJ2-1	TGTGCCAGCAGGTATACATCTACTAGCGGGAGTTTTAATGAGCAGTTCTTC	CASRYTSTSGSFNEQFF
once	TRBV21-1	.	12	TRBJ2-5	TGTGCCAGCGATGAGGGGGGGCTGTCCCAGTACTTC	CASDEGGLSQYF
.	TRBV4-1	.	14	TRBJ2-1	TGCGCCAGCAGCCAAAGCGGTTACTACAATGAGCAGTTCTTC	CASSQSGYYNEQFF
.	TRBV7-6	.	13	TRBJ2-5	TGTGCCAGCAGCTCCCTAGCCGGGTCGGCCCAGTACTTC	CASSSLAGSAQYF
.	TRBV10-3	.	15	TRBJ1-6	TGTGCCATCAGTGAGAGGAGCTCCTATAATTCACCCCTCCACTTT	CAISERSSYNSPLHF
once	TRBV27	TRBD2	15	TRBJ2-1	TGTGCCAGCAGTTTATCAGCGGGAGAATACAATGAGCAGTTCTTC	CASSLSAGEYNEQFF
few	TRBV27	.	15	TRBJ1-1	TGTGCCAGCAGTTTATCGTTAGGGGTGAACACTGAAGCTTTCTTT	CASSLSLGVNTEAFF
.	TRBV5-1	TRBD1	15	TRBJ1-2	TGCGCCAGCAGTCCCGGCAGGGGGAATAACTATGGCTACACCTTC	CASSPGRGNNYGYTF
.	TRBV5-6	TRBD1	14	TRBJ2-5	TGTGCCAGCAGCTCAACCCGACAGGGGGAGACCCAGTACTTC	CASSSTRQGETQYF
.	TRBV5-8	.	16	TRBJ1-5	TGTGCCAGCAGCTTGTGGCGGGGGGGAAGCAATCAGCCCCAGCATTTT	CASSLWRGGSNQPQHF
.	TRBV5-4	.	13	TRBJ1-2	TGTGCCAGCAGCTTCGACAGGACCTATGGCTACACCTTC	CASSFDRTYGYTF
few	TRBV11-3	TRBD1	16	TRBJ2-1	TGTGCCAGCAGCTTAAGGGGGCGGGCCTCCTACAATGAGCAGTTCTTC	CASSLRGRASYNEQFF
.	TRBV6-5	TRBD1	15	TRBJ1-1	TGTGCCAGCAGTTATGAGGGACAGGGAAGACCTGAAGCTTTCTTT	CASSYEGQGRPEAFF
.	TRBV5-6	TRBD2	19	TRBJ2-1	TGTGCCAGCAGCTTGGCTACTAGCGGGGGACCGAGCTCCTACAATGAGCAGTTCTTC	CASSLATSGGPSSYNEQFF
.	TRBV10-2	.	13	TRBJ2-3	TGCGCCAGCAGTCACAGTCCCACAGATACGCAGTATTTT	CASSHSPTDTQYF
once	TRBV5-4	TRBD2	17	TRBJ2-2	TGTGCCAGCACCCCGGGGACTAGCGGGACGAACACCGGGGAGCTGTTTTTT	CASTPGTSGTNTGELFF
.	TRBV6-1	TRBD1	12	TRBJ1-1	TGTGCCAGCACCGCGGGACAGGGTAAAGCTTTCTTT	CASTAGQGKAFF
.	TRBV6-1	.	13	TRBJ1-2	TGTGCCAGCAGTCTCCCGGGGGGGTTTGGCTACACCTTC	CASSLPGGFGYTF
.	TRBV6-5	.	15	TRBJ2-7	TGTGCCAGCAGTTCCCGGTCTCTGAGCTCCTACGAGCAGTACTTC	CASSSRSLSSYEQYF